Listed below are T cell receptor beta chains from one sample, sequenced in a study of blood T cell repertoires in COVID-19. Method: immunoSEQ multiplex PCR; TCRdb's copy keeps in-frame clones and lacks some. The repertoire holds tens of thousands of clones, more than 75% seen once, with around 4.7% in the top ten. Sample: peripheral blood. The receptors here all came from an elderly woman with active COVID-19. Each CDR3 is given without its conserved first and last residue. A D gene is named only where the DNA matches it firmly.

>TRBV6-1|TRBJ2-2|.|12
ASSDLPNTGELF
>TRBV4-3|TRBJ2-3|.|14
ASSQAAGFETDTQY
>TRBV24-1|TRBJ1-5|.|10
ATSDGNQPQH
>TRBV14|TRBJ2-5|.|14
ASSQRGTIGQETQY
>TRBV20-1|TRBJ2-1|.|12
SASGRNSYNEQF
>TRBV18|TRBJ2-2|.|13
ASSPPAGATGELF
>TRBV28|TRBJ2-7|TRBD1|11
ASRGDRADEQY
>TRBV5-1|TRBJ2-3|TRBD1|15
ASSQRGTGIVTDTQY
>TRBV28|TRBJ1-2|TRBD1|14
ASSPTSGGIEYGYT
>TRBV20-1|TRBJ2-1|.|9
SARSPNEQF
>TRBV7-3|TRBJ2-7|TRBD2|13
ASSPASGLTYEQY
>TRBV19|TRBJ1-5|.|13
ASSIRDYSNQPQH
>TRBV7-2|TRBJ2-7|.|10
ASSFNSYEQY
>TRBV11-1|TRBJ2-7|TRBD1|13
ASSSTGRGHYEQY
>TRBV20-1|TRBJ2-7|.|11
SASVTFGYEQY
>TRBV4-1|TRBJ2-1|TRBD1|14
ASSQDRQGALNEQF
>TRBV2|TRBJ1-1|TRBD1|11
ASLTGGNTEAF
>TRBV4-1|TRBJ2-3|TRBD2|14
ASSRARGGSVDTQY
>TRBV13|TRBJ1-2|TRBD1|12
ASSLAGQQGGYT
>TRBV4-2|TRBJ2-6|.|15
TSSQDYPETGANVLT
>TRBV3-1/TRBV3-2|TRBJ2-7|.|11
ASSLQGYYEQY
>TRBV24-1|TRBJ1-3|.|11
ATMAPFTNTIY
>TRBV12-3/TRBV12-4|TRBJ1-3|.|11
ASLERVGNTIY
>TRBV21-1|TRBJ1-5|.|7
ARPMPQH
>TRBV4-1|TRBJ2-3|.|11
ASSPQGKDTQY
>TRBV5-1|TRBJ2-5|.|12
ASSLVGRGETQY
>TRBV19|TRBJ1-5|.|12
ASKQSGYNQPQH
>TRBV21-1|TRBJ1-5|.|15
ASSKKEGREGNQPQH
>TRBV7-9|TRBJ1-1|.|11
ASSFSTGSRAF
>TRBV4-2|TRBJ1-2|TRBD1|12
ASSLGETGGAWT
>TRBV24-1|TRBJ2-1|TRBD2|14
ATSDMTSGSMSEQF
>TRBV6-5|TRBJ2-7|.|11
ASSRGGEDEQY
>TRBV18|TRBJ1-2|TRBD1|12
ASSAGTDVYGYT
>TRBV7-2|TRBJ2-7|.|11
ASSLAGPREQY
>TRBV7-9|TRBJ2-3|.|17
ASSPRRRPGGPATDTQY
>TRBV23-1|TRBJ1-6|.|11
ASTYRTGRTLH
>TRBV10-1|TRBJ2-2|TRBD1|14
ASSQGQGANTGELF
>TRBV11-2|TRBJ2-5|TRBD1|12
ASSLTGGLETQY
>TRBV28|TRBJ2-3|.|14
ASSPIRWASTDTQY
>TRBV28|TRBJ1-6|TRBD1|15
ASSNRGRDARGSPLH
>TRBV29-1|TRBJ1-4|TRBD1|8
SAGTESLF
>TRBV15|TRBJ2-3|TRBD2|13
ATGPSGKGTDTQY
>TRBV28|TRBJ1-4|.|11
ASSYPGYEKLF
>TRBV18|TRBJ2-5|.|10
ASSPYQETQY
>TRBV19|TRBJ2-3|TRBD1|13
ASGQAGGGTDTQY
>TRBV10-3|TRBJ2-3|.|15
AISESGGGRNMYTQY
>TRBV28|TRBJ2-3|.|13
ASSHAGGMTDTQY
>TRBV28|TRBJ2-3|TRBD2|12
ASRPYSGSDTQY
>TRBV11-2|TRBJ1-6|.|13
ASSAGGQRNSPLH
>TRBV19|TRBJ2-5|TRBD2|13
ASSMGSSGKETQY
>TRBV7-9|TRBJ1-4|.|13
ASSLSGATNEKLF
>TRBV12-3/TRBV12-4|TRBJ2-5|.|10
ASSLVVETQY
>TRBV27|TRBJ2-7|.|11
ASSPVSPYEQY
>TRBV28|TRBJ1-1|.|15
ASSFGSLSGPFTEAF
>TRBV28|TRBJ1-5|.|11
ASSSGGNQPQH
>TRBV19|TRBJ2-1|.|14
ASMGRGASSYNEQF
>TRBV7-2|TRBJ2-7|TRBD2|12
ASSARLADYEQY
>TRBV28|TRBJ2-1|TRBD1|13
ASSLTGQGRDEQF
>TRBV4-2|TRBJ2-4|TRBD2|14
ASSQQGLAGAYIQY
>TRBV2|TRBJ1-5|.|10
ASRTGFQPQH